These T cell receptor beta chains were read from a single sample in a study of shared clonotypes between healthy human individuals. Data came from immunoSEQ multiplex PCR; TCRdb stores just in-frame clones and leaves some out. The sample yields around 2.5 million clones, approximately 94% seen once. The sequenced material came from naive CD4+ T cells from PBMCs. The origin of the receptors is a man between 18 and 35 years old in good health. Some clones in this sample may be carry-over from other donors' samples. Each CDR3 is given with its conserved first and last residue. D genes are given only for firm matches. Part of the rows lack a size; the others show once, few, many or a class for expanded clones.

D gene: TRBD1
V gene: TRBV5-1
clone size: once
J gene: TRBJ2-1
CDR3 protein: CASSLGGPNEQFF
CDR3 DNA: TGCGCCAGCAGCTTAGGGGGCCCGAATGAGCAGTTCTTC

D gene: -
V gene: TRBV6-1
clone size: once
J gene: TRBJ2-7
CDR3 protein: CASSDGTWVFEQYF
CDR3 DNA: TGTGCCAGCAGTGACGGGACCTGGGTCTTCGAGCAGTACTTC

D gene: -
V gene: TRBV7-2
clone size: -
J gene: TRBJ2-1
CDR3 protein: CASSLSSDSYNEQFF
CDR3 DNA: TGTGCCAGCAGCTTATCTTCGGACTCCTACAATGAGCAGTTCTTC

D gene: -
V gene: TRBV7-3
clone size: -
J gene: TRBJ2-5
CDR3 protein: CASSLGPLGETQYF
CDR3 DNA: TGTGCCAGCAGCTTGGGACCCCTCGGGGAGACCCAGTACTTC

D gene: -
V gene: TRBV27
clone size: -
J gene: TRBJ1-5
CDR3 protein: CASSLTGVPNQPQHF
CDR3 DNA: TGTGCCAGCAGTTTAACCGGGGTCCCTAATCAGCCCCAGCATTTT

D gene: TRBD1
V gene: TRBV28
clone size: -
J gene: TRBJ2-7
CDR3 protein: CASSSQGQGSYEQYF
CDR3 DNA: TGTGCCAGCAGTTCGCAAGGACAGGGGTCCTACGAGCAGTACTTC

D gene: TRBD1
V gene: TRBV27
clone size: -
J gene: TRBJ1-2
CDR3 protein: CASSLRGQDGRYGYTF
CDR3 DNA: TGTGCCAGCAGTTTGCGGGGACAGGACGGTCGGTATGGCTACACCTTC

D gene: TRBD1
V gene: TRBV28
clone size: -
J gene: TRBJ1-2
CDR3 protein: CASSSPQRQGDYGYTF
CDR3 DNA: TGTGCCAGCAGTTCCCCCCAAAGGCAGGGGGACTATGGCTACACCTTC

D gene: -
V gene: TRBV25-1
clone size: -
J gene: TRBJ2-3
CDR3 protein: CASSDPGSEDTQYF
CDR3 DNA: TGTGCCAGCAGTGATCCAGGGAGTGAAGATACGCAGTATTTT

D gene: TRBD1
V gene: TRBV19
clone size: -
J gene: TRBJ1-2
CDR3 protein: CASRSPGQKYGYTF
CDR3 DNA: TGTGCCAGTAGGTCACCGGGACAGAAGTATGGCTACACCTTC

D gene: TRBD1
V gene: TRBV18
clone size: -
J gene: TRBJ1-1
CDR3 protein: CASSQGQGAVTEAFF
CDR3 DNA: TGTGCCAGCTCACAAGGACAGGGAGCAGTCACTGAAGCTTTCTTT

D gene: TRBD1
V gene: TRBV23-1
clone size: -
J gene: TRBJ1-1
CDR3 protein: CSELRGVGTEAFF
CDR3 DNA: TGCTCTGAACTCAGGGGGGTGGGCACTGAAGCTTTCTTT

D gene: TRBD1
V gene: TRBV5-1
clone size: -
J gene: TRBJ1-1
CDR3 protein: CASSGWTGNTEAFF
CDR3 DNA: TGCGCCAGCAGCGGGTGGACAGGGAACACTGAAGCTTTCTTT

D gene: -
V gene: TRBV2
clone size: -
J gene: TRBJ2-6
CDR3 protein: CASRDLSGANVLTF
CDR3 DNA: TGTGCCAGCAGGGACCTTTCAGGGGCCAACGTCCTGACTTTC

D gene: -
V gene: TRBV28
clone size: -
J gene: TRBJ1-2
CDR3 protein: CASSSVNYGYTF
CDR3 DNA: TGTGCCAGCAGCTCGGTTAACTATGGCTACACCTTC

D gene: TRBD2
V gene: TRBV6-5
clone size: -
J gene: TRBJ2-7
CDR3 protein: CASSYSTSGRYEQYF
CDR3 DNA: TGTGCCAGCAGTTACTCGACTAGCGGGAGATACGAGCAGTACTTC

D gene: -
V gene: TRBV30
clone size: -
J gene: TRBJ1-4
CDR3 protein: CACGQNNEKLFF
CDR3 DNA: TGTGCCTGTGGACAGAACAATGAAAAACTGTTTTTT

D gene: -
V gene: TRBV30
clone size: few
J gene: TRBJ1-3
CDR3 protein: CAWSVSDTIYF
CDR3 DNA: TGTGCCTGGAGTGTATCGGATACCATATATTTT

D gene: TRBD2
V gene: TRBV2
clone size: -
J gene: TRBJ2-5
CDR3 protein: CASSLEGLALETQYF
CDR3 DNA: TGTGCCAGCAGTCTAGAGGGACTAGCCTTAGAGACCCAGTACTTC

D gene: -
V gene: TRBV11-2
clone size: -
J gene: TRBJ1-1
CDR3 protein: CASSLDYFAEAFF
CDR3 DNA: TGTGCCAGCAGCTTAGACTATTTCGCTGAAGCTTTCTTT

D gene: -
V gene: TRBV2
clone size: -
J gene: TRBJ2-3
CDR3 protein: CASSRDIRGTQYF
CDR3 DNA: TGTGCCAGCAGTAGGGACATTCGGGGGACGCAGTATTTT

D gene: -
V gene: TRBV19
clone size: -
J gene: TRBJ2-5
CDR3 protein: CASSINPPGETQYF
CDR3 DNA: TGTGCCAGTAGTATCAACCCTCCGGGGGAGACCCAGTACTTC

D gene: -
V gene: TRBV28
clone size: -
J gene: TRBJ1-1
CDR3 protein: CASETRTGSSEAFF
CDR3 DNA: TGTGCCTCCGAAACCCGTACGGGGTCTTCTGAAGCTTTCTTT

D gene: TRBD1
V gene: TRBV28
clone size: -
J gene: TRBJ1-3
CDR3 protein: CASIESTGGYVSGNTIYF
CDR3 DNA: TGTGCCAGCATCGAAAGTACAGGGGGCTATGTCTCTGGAAACACCATATATTTT

D gene: -
V gene: TRBV4-1
clone size: -
J gene: TRBJ1-4
CDR3 protein: CASSQPTAATNEKLFF
CDR3 DNA: TGCGCCAGCAGCCAGCCAACAGCAGCAACTAATGAAAAACTGTTTTTT

D gene: -
V gene: TRBV19
clone size: -
J gene: TRBJ2-7
CDR3 protein: CASSIKTRLVFPYEQYF
CDR3 DNA: TGTGCCAGTAGTATCAAAACGCGACTAGTTTTCCCCTACGAGCAGTACTTC

D gene: -
V gene: TRBV10-3
clone size: once
J gene: TRBJ1-2
CDR3 protein: CAISLVAAGRDYGYTF
CDR3 DNA: TGTGCCATCAGCCTTGTTGCGGCAGGGAGAGACTATGGCTACACCTTC

D gene: -
V gene: TRBV2
clone size: -
J gene: TRBJ2-7
CDR3 protein: CASSLAGYEQYF
CDR3 DNA: TGTGCCAGCAGCCTCGCCGGCTACGAGCAGTACTTC

D gene: TRBD1
V gene: TRBV27
clone size: -
J gene: TRBJ1-1
CDR3 protein: CASRTGGALGAFF
CDR3 DNA: TGTGCCAGCAGGACAGGGGGCGCGTTAGGAGCTTTCTTT

D gene: -
V gene: TRBV14
clone size: -
J gene: TRBJ2-1
CDR3 protein: CASSYDSYNEQFF
CDR3 DNA: TGTGCCAGCAGCTACGACAGCTACAATGAGCAGTTCTTC

D gene: -
V gene: TRBV5-1
clone size: -
J gene: TRBJ2-7
CDR3 protein: CASSLVAENYEQYF
CDR3 DNA: TGCGCCAGCAGCTTGGTAGCTGAGAACTACGAGCAGTACTTC

D gene: TRBD1
V gene: TRBV7-6
clone size: -
J gene: TRBJ1-4
CDR3 protein: CASSAKDRAGGREKLFF
CDR3 DNA: TGTGCCAGCAGCGCCAAGGACAGGGCGGGTGGGCGTGAAAAACTGTTTTTT

D gene: -
V gene: TRBV18
clone size: -
J gene: TRBJ1-5
CDR3 protein: CASSLLRNGVGQPQHF
CDR3 DNA: TGTGCCAGCTCCCTTCTCCGAAATGGGGTTGGTCAGCCCCAGCATTTT

D gene: TRBD1
V gene: TRBV5-1
clone size: -
J gene: TRBJ2-1
CDR3 protein: CASSPSSYRGHNEQFF
CDR3 DNA: TGCGCCAGCAGCCCTTCTTCGTACAGGGGACACAATGAGCAGTTCTTC

D gene: TRBD2
V gene: TRBV13
clone size: -
J gene: TRBJ2-5
CDR3 protein: CASSLWGRLAGGPEETQYF
CDR3 DNA: TGTGCCAGCAGCTTATGGGGGCGACTAGCGGGAGGGCCTGAGGAGACCCAGTACTTC

D gene: TRBD2
V gene: TRBV28
clone size: once
J gene: TRBJ2-7
CDR3 protein: CASSLGGAGGAYEQYF
CDR3 DNA: TGTGCCAGCAGTTTAGGCGGAGCGGGAGGTGCCTACGAGCAGTACTTC